This entry lists 18 T cell receptor beta chains sequenced from one sample in a study of cytomegalovirus exposure and HLA in healthy donors. With 60 Vbeta and 13 Jbeta primers, the PCR was carried out. Data came from immunoSEQ multiplex PCR; TCRdb stores just in-frame clones and leaves some out. Its table lists under 150,000 clones. The sample was PBMCs. Source of these receptors: a man aged 40-50 years in good health and CMV-seronegative.

The V gene is TRBV28, the J gene TRBJ1-5; weak D call: TRBD1 (5 bases). The V end was cut by 7 bases, the J end by 3 bases, with 28 bases between. There are 19 residues in the CDR3. Germline CDR1 and CDR2: MDHEN and SYDVKM. CDR3 loop: CASINSGGALRWLNQPQHF. The CDR3 coding sequence is TGTGCCAGCATCAATAGCGGCGGGGCCCTACGGTGGCTCAATCAGCCCCAGCATTTT.

The chain employs TRBV7-9 and TRBJ1-2; the match to TRBD1 covers 7 bases. The CDR3 length is 15 residues. Trimming cost V 8 bases and J 7 bases; bases outside gene matches: 16. Germline CDR1 reads SEHNR; CDR2 reads FQNEAQ (reference sequence). The chain's CDR3 is CASSVGTANPLGYTF. In DNA, the CDR3 is TGTGCCAGCTCCGTGGGGACAGCCAACCCGCTTGGCTACACCTTC.

In DNA form, the CDR3 reads TGTGCCAGCAGTCTTGCCCGGGGCGGGGGCACTGAAGCTTTCTTT. As protein: CASSLARGGGTEAFF. The rearrangement uses TRBV2 and TRBJ1-1; TRBD1 is a possible D gene (5 bases). The germline V gene has CDR1 SNHLY and CDR2 FYNNEI. Trimming cost V 5 bases and J 4 bases, with 17 bases left between them. The CDR3 has 15 amino acids. Filled out from reference TRBV2 and TRBJ1-1, the complete variable domain reads EPEVTQTPSHQVTQMGQEVILRCVPISNHLYFYWYRQILGQKVEFLVSFYNNEISEKSEIFDDQFSVERPDGSNFTLKIRSTKLEDSAMYFCASSLARGGGTEAFFGQGTRLTVV.

The chain is built from TRBV11-3 and TRBJ2-2; 7 bases align to TRBD1. The trim removed 3 bases at V and 6 bases at J, leaving 1 base unmatched. The CDR3 has 13 residues. CDR1 is SGHNT, CDR2 YENEEA, per germline. The CDR3 region has the DNA TGTGCCAGCAGCTTTACAGGGGCCGGGGAGCTGTTTTTT. Amino acid sequence: CASSFTGAGELFF. The complete variable domain, with remaining parts taken from reference TRBV11-3 and TRBJ2-2, reads EAGVVQSPRYKIIEKKQPVAFWCNPISGHNTLYWYLQNLGQGPELLIRYENEEAVDDSQLPKDRFSAERLKGVDSTLKIQPAELGDSAVYLCASSFTGAGELFFGEGSRLTVL.

The V gene is TRBV21-1, the J gene TRBJ1-1. TRBV21-1 is marked as a pseudogene. CDR3 length: 12 residues. The CDR3 bases are TGTGCCAGCAGCAAAGGGAGGCCAGAAGCTTTCTTT. It codes for CASSKGRPEAFF.

The chain employs TRBV27 and TRBJ1-2, with TRBD1 as a possible D gene (5 bases). With 2 bases removed from V and 4 bases from J, the gap between germline ends came to 17 bases. Germline V gene sequence: CDR1 MNHEY, CDR2 SMNVEV (reference sequence). The CDR3 length is 16 residues. CDR3 in amino acids: CASSLKTQGTVYGYTF. In DNA form, the CDR3 reads TGTGCCAGCAGTTTAAAAACGCAGGGAACCGTCTATGGCTACACCTTC.

The chain couples TRBV15 to TRBJ2-1; 7 nucleotides match TRBD2. CDR3 length: 17 residues. The trim removed 0 bases at V and 2 bases at J, leaving 7 bases unmatched. Looked up from germline, CDR1 is LNHNV and CDR2 is YYDKDF (reference sequence). CDR3 amino acids: CATSRDLRAGAYNEQFF. CDR3 in DNA: TGTGCCACCAGCAGAGATTTGAGGGCGGGGGCCTACAATGAGCAGTTCTTC.

The J gene is TRBJ2-3, the V gene TRBV30, with TRBD2 matching 7 bases. After removal of 7 bases from V and 6 bases from J, the junction contained 13 bases not matched to a gene. CDR1 is GTSNPN and CDR2 is SVGIG in the germline V gene (reference sequence). The CDR3 is 14 amino acids. The CDR3 reads CAFLQRGGWDTQYF. The CDR3 region has the DNA TGTGCCTTTCTACAGCGGGGTGGGTGGGATACGCAGTATTTT.

The J gene is TRBJ1-5, the V gene TRBV10-1; 8 positions match TRBD1. V trimming: 5 bases; J trimming: 1 base; junction bases outside the gene matches: 7. CDR1 is WNHNN, CDR2 SYGVQD, per germline (reference sequence). This CDR3 comprises 16 residues. The CDR3 DNA reads as TGCGCCAGCAGTCCCGAGGACAGGGAGAGCAATCAGCCCCAGCATTTT. It encodes CASSPEDRESNQPQHF.

The chain recombines TRBV5-1 with TRBJ2-3; 8 bases match TRBD2. This CDR3 is 15 amino acids long. Germline lookup yields CDR1 SGHRS and CDR2 YFSETQ. The V and J ends lost 4 bases and 8 bases, in that order; junction bases with no gene match: 12. DNA for the CDR3: TGCGCCAGCAGCGCGACGGGGGGGGGTGTCGGTACGCAGTATTTT. This sequence encodes CASSATGGGVGTQYF.

V gene TRBV11-2 combines with J gene TRBJ2-1, with TRBD2 identical over 10 bases. Germline lookup yields CDR1 SGHAT and CDR2 FQNNGV. V was pared by 5 bases and J by 0 bases, with 4 bases of the junction left unmatched. The CDR3 is made up of 16 amino acids. CDR3 region: CASSPLAGHSYNEQFF. In nucleotides, the CDR3 is TGTGCCAGCAGCCCACTAGCGGGGCACTCCTACAATGAGCAGTTCTTC.

The V and J genes are TRBV5-4 and TRBJ2-7; D may be TRBD1 (6 bases). Germline V gene lookup returns CDR1 SGHNT and CDR2 YYREEE (reference sequence). The V end lost 1 base, the J end lost 0 bases, and 11 bases lay between the germline ends. The CDR3 is made up of 15 amino acids. CDR3 coding DNA: TGTGCCAGCAGCTTGTTTGACAGGAGCTCCTACGAGCAGTACTTC. Translating gives CASSLFDRSSYEQYF.

V is TRBV29-1 and J is TRBJ1-1, with 7 nucleotides matching TRBD1. This CDR3 is 16 amino acids long. The V and J ends lost 4 bases and 0 bases, in that order; junction bases with no gene match: 11. CDR1 SQVTM and CDR2 ANQGSEA come from the germline V gene. For the CDR3, the DNA is TGCAGCGTTGTGTCCCTCAGGGGGGCAATGAACACTGAAGCTTTCTTT. Translating it yields CSVVSLRGAMNTEAFF.

This chain joins TRBV4-1 and TRBJ2-7, with D tentatively TRBD2 (7 bases). Per germline, CDR1 MGHRA and CDR2 YSYEKL. CDR3 length: 17 residues. V lost 1 base, J lost 0 bases, and 16 bases lay in between. CDR3 sequence reads: CASSQGRGGAVSYEQYF. As DNA, the CDR3 is TGCGCCAGCAGCCAAGGAAGGGGGGGCGCCGTCTCCTACGAGCAGTACTTC.

The rearrangement joins TRBV10-2 to TRBJ2-5; 14 nucleotides agree with TRBD2. The germline gives CDR1 WSHSY, CDR2 SAAADI. J was trimmed by 5 bases and V by 7 bases; bases with no gene match: 6. The CDR3 has 15 residues. CDR3 amino acids: CASNRLAGGGETQYF. The CDR3 nucleotides read TGCGCCAGCAATCGACTAGCGGGGGGGGGTGAGACCCAGTACTTC.

The gene calls are TRBV6-5 and TRBJ1-1, with 9 bases that match TRBD1. The V segment lost 3 bases and the J segment 5 bases; nucleotides outside the gene matches: 4. This CDR3 region has 14 residues. Germline lookup yields CDR1 MNHEY and CDR2 SVGAGI. The DNA of the CDR3 is TGTGCCAGCAGTTATCGGACAGGGGAGACTGAAGCTTTCTTT. The encoded protein is CASSYRTGETEAFF.

The rearrangement uses TRBV5-6 and TRBJ2-2; no clear D gene. CDR1 and CDR2 from the germline V gene are SGHDT and YYEEEE. This CDR3 spans 13 amino acids. The V and J ends lost 2 bases and 5 bases respectively, with 7 bases between them. The CDR3 DNA follows: TGTGCCAGCAGCTTTGTGTCGACCGGGGAGCTGTTTTTT. This codes for CASSFVSTGELFF.

CDR3 residues: CASSAVQETQYF. CDR3 nucleotide sequence: TGTGCCAGCAGTGCGGTCCAAGAGACCCAGTACTTC. The rearrangement links TRBV7-8 to TRBJ2-5; D gene ambiguous. Germline loops: CDR1 SGHVS, CDR2 FQNEAQ. Trimming pared 6 bases from V and 1 base from J, leaving 6 bases between. The CDR3 sequence is 12 residues long.